The sample holds one count of the clone carrying this T cell receptor (beta chain). These data are taken from a study of blood T cell repertoires in COVID-19. Study information: Whether acute or convalescent, the COVID-19 samples came from the United States, Italy and Spain. The analysed material was cDNA or gDNA that came from T cells, B-cell-depleted T cells, or PBMCs.

V was pared by 5 bases and J by 3 bases, with 3 bases of the junction left unmatched. Germline loops: CDR1 MNHEY, CDR2 SMNVEV (reference sequence). This CDR3 spans 13 amino acids. The authors' processing: Estimates of nucleated cell counts were drawn from the amplification of reference gene primers. Data came from immunoSEQ multiplex PCR; TCRdb stores just in-frame clones and leaves some out. Clone size and the V and J calls come from that table; the DNA yielded D and trimming. Among roughly 70,000 clones listed, about 87% were seen once. The rearrangement links TRBV27 to TRBJ2-7, with 8 bases fitting TRBD1. Material: peripheral blood. The receptor comes from a woman of 80 years or more with active COVID-19. The CDR3 loop reads CASSQGQGYEQYF. CDR3 DNA: TGTGCCAGCAGTCAAGGACAGGGCTACGAGCAGTACTTC.